This T cell receptor (beta chain) appears in the sequencing data of a study of cytomegalovirus exposure and HLA in healthy donors. General study points: Across donors, most TCRs were seen rarely, yet some public ones were widespread. Through in vitro validation, a few CMV-associated chains were shown to be specific for CMV antigens.

As for this clone: Its antigen remains unidentified.

PCR used 60 Vbeta primers and 13 Jbeta primers. Method: immunoSEQ multiplex PCR; TCRdb's copy keeps in-frame clones and lacks some. This table holds 150,000 to 180,000 clones, more than 75% found once. Sequencing was done on a sample of PBMCs. The receptor comes from a man aged 30 to 39 in good health and CMV-seropositive.

CDR3 coding DNA: TGTGCCAGCAGTTCCCACGACAGGGATCGAAGCACTGAAGCTTTCTTT. The encoded protein is CASSSHDRDRSTEAFF. The J gene is TRBJ1-1, the V gene TRBV27; 7 nucleotides agree with TRBD1. V was pared by 4 bases and J by 4 bases, with 12 bases of the junction left unmatched. The CDR3 sequence is 16 residues long. In germline, CDR1 is MNHEY, CDR2 SMNVEV (reference sequence).